One sample yielded the 9 T cell receptor beta chains listed below, sequenced in a study of a mutant IDH1 vaccine in newly diagnosed glioma. Time point: week 35, safety follow-up. Every vaccination contained 300 ug of the mutant IDH1 20-mer peptide and was paired with topical imiquimod. Clones were sequenced by immunoSEQ multiplex PCR, and TCRdb holds only the in-frame ones, with some missing. There are 45,000 to 60,000 clones in the sample; 70% to 90% occur only once, and more than 5% lies in the top ten. These receptors are not linked to any known antigen. The input for sequencing was PBMCs, taken from a glioma patient whose treatment included an IDH1 peptide vaccine. The source is a woman in her thirties or forties with glioma.

The chain carries TRBV5-4 and TRBJ1-1, with D hard to call. This CDR3 is 12 amino acids long. CDR1 and CDR2 from the germline V gene are SGHNT and YYREEE (reference sequence). Trimming left V 6 bases short and J 1 base short, with 7 bases between. The CDR3 reads CASTRGNTEAFF. The CDR3 bases are TGTGCCAGCACCCGAGGGAACACTGAAGCTTTCTTT.

The chain combines TRBV30 with TRBJ2-1, with 7 positions matching TRBD2. The CDR3 length is 15 residues. With 3 bases clipped from V and 10 bases from J, the junction kept 15 bases outside the gene matches. The germline gives CDR1 GTSNPN, CDR2 SVGIG (reference sequence). The DNA of the CDR3 is TGTGCCTGGAGCAGCCGAGTAGCGGCGCGGGGGGAGCAGTTCTTC. The encoded protein is CAWSSRVAARGEQFF.

This rearrangement joins TRBV29-1 to TRBJ2-1; 11 bases are shared with TRBD2. The length of the CDR3 is 16 residues. Germline CDR1 is SQVTM and CDR2 is ANQGSEA. The junction had 13 bases not matched to a gene; V was cut back by 5 bases and J by 7 bases. The CDR3 nucleotides are TGCAGCGTTTTCCTCAGACTAGCGGGACCAGAGAATGAGCAGTTCTTC. It specifies CSVFLRLAGPENEQFF.

The rearrangement uses TRBV2 and TRBJ2-2; D unresolved. The CDR3 loop spans 14 amino acids. CDR1 is SNHLY, CDR2 FYNNEI, per germline. The V end was cut by 10 bases, the J end by 0 bases, with 12 bases between. Written as DNA, the CDR3 is TGTGCCACCTCGACCCAACCGAACACCGGGGAGCTGTTTTTT. It is translated as CATSTQPNTGELFF.

This rearrangement joins TRBV10-3 to TRBJ1-2, with D tentatively TRBD1 (6 bases). Germline CDR1 is ENHRY and CDR2 is SYGVKD. The CDR3 length is 15 residues. V lost 6 bases to trimming and J lost 2 bases, with 16 bases between them. CDR3 bases: TGTGCCATCAGCGGCTTTTTAGGACAGAACTATGGCTACACCTTC. Residues: CAISGFLGQNYGYTF.

This clone was seen just once. The V call is TRBV7-9, the J call TRBJ1-2; D unresolved. V dropped 1 base and J dropped 1 base, with 10 bases sitting between them. CDR3 length: 15 residues. CDR1 is SEHNR and CDR2 is FQNEAQ in the germline V gene (reference sequence). This chain's CDR3 is CASSLVTPINYGYTF. CDR3 DNA sequence: TGTGCCAGCAGCTTAGTGACACCGATTAACTATGGCTACACCTTC.

The chain recombines TRBV19 with TRBJ1-2; no clear D. Germline CDR1 LNHDA, CDR2 SQIVND (reference sequence). V lost 4 bases and J 3 bases, leaving 15 bases between the germline ends. The CDR3 has 15 amino acids. The CDR3, as DNA: TGTGCCAGTAGTACCTCTCTGGTATCCGACTATGGCTACACCTTC. Its protein is CASSTSLVSDYGYTF. The whole variable domain, remainder taken from reference TRBV19 and TRBJ1-2, is DGGITQSPKYLFRKEGQNVTLSCEQNLNHDAMYWYRQDPGQGLRLIYYSQIVNDFQKGDIAEGYSVSREKKESFPLTVTSAQKNPTAFYLCASSTSLVSDYGYTFGSGTRLTVV.

This clone has just one count. An end of the junction differs from the germline gene, which may be a read error. The rearrangement joins TRBV7-7 to TRBJ2-7; 7 positions agree with TRBD1. The length of the CDR3 is 15 residues. The V gene's germline CDR1 is SSHAT and CDR2 FNYEAQ (reference sequence). The CDR3: CASRVPGQLSYEQYF. The CDR3, as DNA: TGTGCTAGCAGGGTACCGGGACAGTTGTCCTACGAGCAGTACTTC.

The CDR3 DNA reads as TGTGCCAGCAGCTTATTAGGCCTAGCGGCTTACGAGCAGTACTTC. Amino acid sequence: CASSLLGLAAYEQYF. This chain uses TRBV7-2 with TRBJ2-7; 7 bases fit TRBD2. After removal of 2 bases from V and 4 bases from J, the junction contained 8 bases not matched to a gene. The CDR3 extends over 15 amino acids. Germline assignment: CDR1 SGHTA and CDR2 FQGNSA.